The sample holds a few counts of the clone carrying this T cell receptor (beta chain). The entry originates in a study of T cells after yellow fever vaccination. V was cut by 7 bases and J by 0 bases, with 4 bases left in between. Germline CDR1 and CDR2: SNHLY and FYNNEI. The CDR3 sequence is 13 residues long. TCRdb recomputed calls from the 5' RACE reads with MiXCR, one row per CDR3 protein. The sample carries under 200,000 distinct CDR3 sequences, 11% recorded once. The input for sequencing was CD8+ T cells sorted from PBMCs, taken 15 days after the yellow fever booster vaccination. The source is a man between 18 and 29 years old who received the YFV17D yellow fever vaccine. The chain uses TRBV2 and TRBJ1-6; D unresolved. CDR3 nucleotides: TGTGCCAGCACTAGCTCCTATAATTCACCCCTCCACTTT. Protein product: CASTSSYNSPLHF.